These 24 T cell receptor beta chains were sequenced from one sample in a study of T cell repertoires in cytomegalovirus infection. TCRdb fed the reads into MiXCR, producing one record per CDR3 protein. The table includes roughly 200,000 distinct CDR3 sequences, approximately 9.6% detected once. Source material: PBMCs. The receptors were sampled from a human donor in good health (CMV status not recorded). Some clones in this sample may be carry-over from other donors' samples.

In its sample, this clonotype was seen a few times. The chain recombines TRBV7-4 with TRBJ1-2, with 7 bases lining up with TRBD1. The J segment lost 3 bases and the V segment lost 5 bases, leaving 6 bases of the junction unmatched. CDR3 length equals 14 residues. The germline gives CDR1 SGHVT, CDR2 SQSDAQ. The chain's CDR3 is CASSPLQGYYGYTF. CDR3 DNA: TGTGCCAGCAGCCCTTTACAGGGGTACTATGGCTACACCTTC.

Many counts were recorded for this clonotype. This chain connects TRBV7-2 to TRBJ2-7, with D maybe TRBD2 (7 bases). V was clipped by 5 bases and J by 3 bases, with 20 bases between them. The CDR3 spans 16 residues. Germline V gene data show CDR1 as SGHTA and CDR2 as FQGNSA. The CDR3 is CASSPIRGGGVYEQYF. The CDR3 nucleotides read TGTGCCAGCAGCCCCATAAGGGGGGGAGGTGTCTACGAGCAGTACTTC.

In its sample, this clonotype was seen many times. CDR3 DNA: TGTGCCAGCAGCCTCGAGGGGGTAGGGGCCAAAAACATTCAGTACTTC. This gives the protein CASSLEGVGAKNIQYF. The V call is TRBV7-2, the J call TRBJ2-4; possibly TRBD1 for D (6 bases). The CDR3 is made up of 16 amino acids. Germline CDR1 SGHTA, CDR2 FQGNSA. Trimming left V 5 bases short and J 1 base short, with 15 bases between.

The V call is TRBV12-3 or TRBV12-4, the J call TRBJ1-1, with 10 nucleotides matching TRBD1. The CDR3 loop spans 15 amino acids. Trimming took 6 bases from V and 1 from J; bases not matched to a gene: 5. Here the CDR3 reads CASRPDRGRNTEAFF. The CDR3 coding sequence is TGTGCCAGCAGACCTGACAGGGGGCGGAACACTGAAGCTTTCTTT.

This clonotype occurred a few times. The J gene is TRBJ1-5, the V gene TRBV20-1; D gene ambiguous. The V and J ends lost 3 bases and 5 bases respectively, with 5 bases between them. The CDR3 runs 11 residues. Germline lookup yields CDR1 DFQATT and CDR2 SNEGSKA (reference sequence). The CDR3 here is CSASEDQPQHF. The DNA of the CDR3 is TGCAGTGCTAGTGAAGATCAGCCCCAGCATTTT.

The chain is built from TRBV15 and TRBJ2-7; 7 nucleotides line up with TRBD2. The germline CDR1 and CDR2 sequences are LNHNV and YYDKDF (reference sequence). V lost 0 bases, J lost 3 bases, and 5 bases stayed unmatched. This CDR3 has 15 residues. The DNA of the CDR3 is TGTGCCACCAGCAGAGATCTAAGCGGGGACTACGAGCAGTACTTC. Residues: CATSRDLSGDYEQYF.

This clonotype has at least ten counts. V and J are TRBV7-9 and TRBJ2-5; D is ambiguous. Trimming left V 0 bases short and J 1 base short, with 6 bases between. Germline loops: CDR1 SEHNR, CDR2 FQNEAQ (reference sequence). CDR3 size: 14 residues. The CDR3 coding sequence is TGTGCCAGCAGCTTAGCGGCCGCCCAAGAGACCCAGTACTTC. Translating it yields CASSLAAAQETQYF.

Comments on this clonotype: Sequence at one end of the junction differs from germline and may be a read error. This chain links TRBV6-6 with TRBJ2-5, with D possibly being TRBD1 (6 bases). Per germline, CDR1 MNHNY and CDR2 SVGAGI (reference sequence). CDR3 length equals 13 residues. The CDR3 protein is CPSNLDSQETQYF. CDR3 in DNA: TGTCCCAGCAATCTGGACAGCCAAGAGACCCAGTACTTC.

This clonotype was counted a few times. V is TRBV11-2 and J is TRBJ1-6; D is perhaps TRBD1 (5 bases). Germline V lookup: CDR1 SGHAT, CDR2 FQNNGV. This CDR3 spans 16 amino acids. Trimming left V 0 bases short and J 5 bases short, with 11 bases between. The CDR3 nucleotides read TGTGCCAGCAGCTTAGATAGTCCAGGGAATAATTCACCCCTCCACTTT. Encoded protein: CASSLDSPGNNSPLHF.

Regarding this clonotype: The junction departs from the called germline gene at one end, perhaps through a read error. This sequence joins TRBV29-1 and TRBJ2-5, with D perhaps assigned TRBD1 or TRBD2 (5 bases each). This CDR3 spans 12 amino acids. The V gene's germline CDR1 is SQVTM and CDR2 ANQGSEA. The CDR3 region is CSVASGQGTQYF. The CDR3 DNA reads as TGCAGCGTGGCCTCGGGGCAAGGGACCCAGTACTTC.

This clonotype has more than one count but fewer than ten. This chain joins TRBV20-1 and TRBJ2-3; 7 bases map to TRBD1. Germline V gives CDR1 DFQATT, CDR2 SNEGSKA (reference sequence). J lost 11 bases, V lost 3 bases, and 5 bases had no gene match. The CDR3 is 11 amino acids. The CDR3 region is CSASGTAEQYF. CDR3 DNA sequence: TGCAGTGCTAGTGGGACAGCCGAGCAGTATTTT.

Many counts were recorded for this clonotype. This chain joins TRBV6-2 or TRBV6-3 and TRBJ2-1; 7 bases are a match to TRBD2. The CDR3 length is 13 residues. CDR1 and CDR2 (germline): MNHEY, SVGEGT. V dropped 5 bases and J dropped 6; count of bases not matched to a gene: 4. This CDR3 is CASSAGLGNEQFF. The CDR3 DNA follows: TGTGCCAGCAGTGCCGGACTAGGCAATGAGCAGTTCTTC.

This clonotype was counted ten times or more. The chain couples TRBV9 to TRBJ2-3; 9 nucleotides match TRBD2. Germline V gene data show CDR1 as SGDLS and CDR2 as YYNGEE. V lost 0 bases, J lost 4 bases, and 6 bases stayed unmatched. This CDR3 spans 16 amino acids. CDR3 loop: CASSVGSSGSADTQYF. For the CDR3, the DNA is TGTGCCAGCAGCGTAGGAAGTAGCGGGAGCGCAGATACGCAGTATTTT.

This clonotype has only a few counts. The chain couples TRBV4-3 to TRBJ1-2; 9 nucleotides agree with TRBD1. Germline CDR1 LGHNA, CDR2 YSLEER. The CDR3 has 17 amino acids. The V gene end was trimmed by 0 bases and the J gene end by 4 bases; junction bases not matched to a gene: 9. In nucleotides, the CDR3 is TGCGCCAGCAGCCAAGATATCGGACAGGGGCAGGGCTATGGCTACACCTTC. Its translation is CASSQDIGQGQGYGYTF.

This chain links TRBV11-2 with TRBJ1-4; no definite D call. CDR1 and CDR2 from the germline V gene are SGHAT and FQNNGV. This CDR3 region has 15 residues. Trimming shortened V by 3 bases and J by 5 bases, and 13 bases separated the two germline ends. This chain's CDR3 is CASSFSAGRNEKLFF. CDR3 sequence (DNA): TGTGCCAGCAGCTTTAGTGCGGGAAGAAATGAAAAACTGTTTTTT.

This clonotype came up a few times. The rearrangement joins TRBV5-6 to TRBJ2-1, with 10 bases aligning to TRBD1. The ends lost 2 bases at V and 6 bases at J; junction bases unmatched: 2. The CDR3 length is 14 residues. Looked up from germline, CDR1 is SGHDT and CDR2 is YYEEEE. The CDR3 bases are TGTGCCAGCAGCTTCCGGACAGGGGGCAATGAGCAGTTCTTC. Translation: CASSFRTGGNEQFF.

This clonotype was detected many times. V is TRBV7-2 and J is TRBJ2-7, with D possibly being TRBD2 (6 bases). V lost 3 bases and J lost 1, with 13 bases in between. Germline CDR1 is SGHTA and CDR2 is FQGNSA. There are 15 residues in the CDR3. CDR3 in DNA: TGTGCCAGCAGCTTTGTCCGGGGGAGTTCCTACGAGCAGTACTTC. Translated: CASSFVRGSSYEQYF.

This clonotype occurred many times. This rearrangement joins TRBV5-6 to TRBJ1-1, with D unresolved. Germline assignment: CDR1 SGHDT and CDR2 YYEEEE. There are 16 residues in the CDR3. V lost 5 bases, J lost 0 bases, and 17 bases lay in between. In DNA form, the CDR3 reads TGTGCCAGCAGGGGAGGAACCGACACTATGAACACTGAAGCTTTCTTT. It yields the protein CASRGGTDTMNTEAFF.

This clonotype was seen at least ten times. The V gene is TRBV12-3 or TRBV12-4, the J gene TRBJ2-7; 10 bases line up with TRBD1. With 4 bases clipped from V and 5 bases from J, the junction kept 5 bases outside the gene matches. The length of the CDR3 is 14 residues. Written as DNA, the CDR3 is TGTGCCAGCAGTTCGACAGGGGGCTTCCACGAGCAGTACTTC. This gives the protein CASSSTGGFHEQYF.

On this clonotype itself: The junction departs from germline at one end; a sequencing error may be responsible. This sequence joins TRBV19 and TRBJ1-5; TRBD1 matches at 9 bases. Germline V gives CDR1 LNHDA, CDR2 SQIVND (reference sequence). The CDR3 spans 14 residues. CDR3 DNA: TGTGCCAGTAGTTTACAGGGGGCAAATCCGCCCCAGCATTTT. It translates to CASSLQGANPPQHF.

Many counts were recorded for this clonotype. The CDR3 sequence: CASSLGRGADTQYF. The CDR3 nucleotides read TGTGCCAGCAGCTTGGGTAGGGGCGCAGATACGCAGTATTTT. V usage is TRBV5-4 and J usage is TRBJ2-3, with D possibly matching TRBD1 (5 bases). With 0 bases removed from V and 4 bases from J, the gap between germline ends came to 9 bases. This CDR3 comprises 14 residues. Germline CDR1 reads SGHNT; CDR2 reads YYREEE (reference sequence).

This clonotype was seen many times. The chain links TRBV11-3 to TRBJ2-1, with TRBD2 matching over 7 bases. There are 16 residues in the CDR3. Germline V lookup: CDR1 SGHNT, CDR2 YENEEA. V shed 1 base and J 4 bases; nucleotides not matched to a gene: 7. The CDR3 spells CASSLGGGGRYNEQFF. DNA for the CDR3: TGTGCCAGCAGCTTAGGGGGGGGAGGCCGGTACAATGAGCAGTTCTTC.

In its sample, this clonotype was seen many times. This chain uses TRBV10-3 with TRBJ1-1; 9 nucleotides line up with TRBD1. V trimming: 0 bases; J trimming: 6 bases; junction bases outside the gene matches: 8. Per germline, CDR1 ENHRY and CDR2 SYGVKD. CDR3 length: 16 residues. CDR3 amino acids: CAISESSTGGGAEAFF. DNA of the CDR3: TGTGCCATCAGTGAGTCTTCGACAGGGGGGGGGGCTGAAGCTTTCTTT.

This clonotype was observed at least ten times. The rearrangement uses TRBV19 and TRBJ2-1; D is possibly TRBD2 (5 bases). This CDR3 spans 16 amino acids. Trimming pared 7 bases from V and 8 bases from J, leaving 24 bases between. Per the germline V gene, CDR1 is LNHDA and CDR2 is SQIVND (reference sequence). The CDR3 nucleotides read TGTGCCAGTACTCCACCGCCCCCGGTCGGGGTGGATGAGCAGTTCTTC. Translation gives CASTPPPPVGVDEQFF.